The 14 T cell receptor beta chains below were found in one sample sequenced in a study of T cells in Graves' hyperthyroidism and ophthalmopathy. Amplification targeted TCR beta CDR3 regions from RNA transcripts. HTBI primers drove first-round RT-PCR of the TCR CDR3. Using its own MiXCR run on the multiplex PCR reads, TCRdb lists one record per CDR3 protein. The table lists 270,000 or so distinct CDR3 sequences, under 30% of them singletons. The source material was blood. These receptors were taken from a man aged 35 to 55 with Graves' hyperthyroidism that later progressed to Graves' ophthalmopathy.

This sequence joins TRBV5-1 and TRBJ2-5; D remains ambiguous. Germline values: CDR1 SGHRS, CDR2 YFSETQ. V lost 7 bases and J 3 bases, leaving 13 bases between the germline ends. There are 13 residues in the CDR3. CDR3 sequence reads: CASSRTPEETQYF. The CDR3 DNA follows: TGCGCCAGCTCTCGGACGCCTGAAGAGACCCAGTACTTC.

This clonotype was seen ten or more times. CDR3 amino acids: CASSINGAEETQYF. CDR3 nucleotides: TGTGCCAGTAGTATAAACGGGGCTGAAGAGACCCAGTACTTC. The rearrangement joins TRBV19 to TRBJ2-5; D is possibly TRBD1 or TRBD2 (5 bases each). Trimming took 2 bases from V and 3 from J, leaving 10 bases between them. Germline CDR1 LNHDA, CDR2 SQIVND (reference sequence). This CDR3 is built from 14 residues.

This clonotype was counted at least ten times. V gene TRBV12-3 or TRBV12-4 combines with J gene TRBJ1-2, with 7 bases fitting TRBD1. The CDR3 totals 14 residues. V was clipped by 6 bases and J by 1 base; unmatched bases: 5. The CDR3 loop is CASSSGTVNYGYTF. In DNA form, the CDR3 reads TGTGCCAGCAGCTCCGGGACAGTTAACTATGGCTACACCTTC.

Ten or more counts support this clonotype. The chain employs TRBV30 and TRBJ2-5; D may match TRBD1 or TRBD2 (5 bases each). V dropped 0 bases and J dropped 5 bases, with 19 bases sitting between them. The germline CDR1 and CDR2 sequences are GTSNPN and SVGIG (reference sequence). The CDR3 covers 16 residues. The CDR3 loop reads CAWSVPGDRQRETQYF. CDR3 bases: TGTGCCTGGAGTGTACCCGGCGACAGACAGCGGGAGACCCAGTACTTC.

This clonotype was observed many times. This rearrangement joins TRBV6-1 to TRBJ1-5, with a tentative D call TRBD1 (5 bases). Germline V gene sequence: CDR1 MNHNS, CDR2 SASEGT. The CDR3 runs to 15 residues. V was clipped by 3 bases and J by 0 bases, with 9 bases between them. CDR3 bases: TGTGCCAGCAGTGATTTGACAGATAGCAATCAGCCCCAGCATTTT. As protein: CASSDLTDSNQPQHF.

This clonotype was observed at least ten times. V usage is TRBV28 and J usage is TRBJ2-7, with D perhaps TRBD1 (6 bases). V was shortened by 3 bases and J by 9 bases, with 15 bases between the two germline ends. The V gene's germline CDR1 is MDHEN and CDR2 SYDVKM. There are 13 residues in the CDR3. The CDR3 here is CASSFSGPDRQYF. The CDR3 DNA is TGTGCCAGCAGTTTTTCCGGCCCGGACAGGCAGTACTTC.

This clonotype was detected ten times or more. This chain uses TRBV20-1 with TRBJ2-7, with 9 bases lining up with TRBD2. Germline-derived CDR1 and CDR2 are DFQATT and SNEGSKA (reference sequence). This CDR3 has 14 residues. Trimming cost V 0 bases and J 6 bases; bases outside gene matches: 6. The CDR3 reads CSAREAGGLPEQYF. CDR3 sequence (DNA): TGCAGTGCTAGAGAAGCGGGAGGACTCCCCGAGCAGTACTTC.

This clonotype was observed many times. This chain joins TRBV10-3 and TRBJ1-2; unclear D gene. The CDR3 length is 14 residues. The ends were cut back, 4 bases at V and 8 bases at J, with 17 bases in the middle. Germline values: CDR1 ENHRY, CDR2 SYGVKD. CDR3 loop: CAISVEGPTAGYTF. CDR3 DNA sequence: TGTGCCATCAGTGTGGAGGGTCCTACGGCCGGCTACACCTTC.

The chain has TRBV6-5 and TRBJ2-7; no clear D. The CDR3 totals 15 residues. V was cut by 0 bases and J by 2 bases, with 11 bases left in between. Germline assignment: CDR1 MNHEY and CDR2 SVGAGI. The CDR3 loop reads CASSYSSDITYEQYF. Here the CDR3 DNA reads TGTGCCAGCAGTTACTCTTCAGATATCACCTACGAGCAGTACTTC.

Ten or more counts support this clonotype. V gene TRBV5-6 combines with J gene TRBJ1-2, with D perhaps TRBD1 (6 bases). Between the trimmed V and J ends, which lost 0 bases and 6 bases, there was a span of 9 bases. This CDR3 has 13 amino acids. Germline V CDR1 and CDR2: SGHDT, YYEEEE. CDR3 nucleotides: TGTGCCAGCAGCTTGGGGGGGCTGGATGGCTACACCTTC. Protein: CASSLGGLDGYTF.

Turning to this clonotype: A much bigger clone sits one base away, suggesting this may be a read error. V usage is TRBV11-2 and J usage is TRBJ1-1; 7 bases match TRBD1. The CDR3 is 14 residues long. The V segment lost 6 bases and the J segment 8 bases; nucleotides outside the gene matches: 12. From germline, CDR1 is SGHAT and CDR2 FQNNGV. CDR3 loop: CASRRMDRPSEAFF. The CDR3 DNA reads as TGTGCCAGCAGACGAATGGACAGGCCGTCGGAAGCTTTCTTT.

In its sample, this clonotype was seen many times. The chain is built from TRBV11-2 and TRBJ2-7, with TRBD2 identical over 7 bases. The V gene's germline CDR1 is SGHAT and CDR2 FQNNGV. The length of the CDR3 is 15 residues. With 5 bases clipped from V and 0 bases from J, the junction kept 7 bases outside the gene matches. The CDR3 reads CASSPTGGSSYEQYF. CDR3 nucleotides: TGTGCCAGCAGCCCCACGGGGGGAAGCTCCTACGAGCAGTACTTC.

In its sample, this clonotype was seen a few times. The V gene is TRBV7-2, the J gene TRBJ1-1; D is ambiguous. Germline CDR1 and CDR2: SGHTA and FQGNSA. This CDR3 comprises 15 residues. The germline V and J ends were trimmed by 5 bases and 3 bases, with 16 bases remaining between them. The CDR3 loop is CASSARRGRDTEAFF. The CDR3 nucleotides read TGTGCCAGCAGCGCCCGGCGGGGTCGGGACACTGAAGCTTTCTTT. The full variable domain, in which reference TRBV7-2 and TRBJ1-1 provide the parts outside the CDR3, is GAGVSQSPSNKVTEKGKDVELRCDPISGHTALYWYRQSLGQGLEFLIYFQGNSAPDKSGLPSDRFSAERTGGSVSTLTIQRTQQEDSAVYLCASSARRGRDTEAFFGQGTRLTVV.

V is TRBV7-9 and J is TRBJ2-5; D unresolved. The V gene lost 1 base and the J gene lost 3 bases, with 12 bases spanning the gap. The CDR3 is 15 residues long. Per germline, CDR1 SEHNR and CDR2 FQNEAQ (reference sequence). DNA of the CDR3: TGTGCCAGCAGCTTAGTCGGAATCAGCAAAGAGACCCAGTACTTC. Translation: CASSLVGISKETQYF.